This entry is about one T cell receptor beta chain. This CDR3 region has 15 residues. Trimming left V 3 bases short and J 6 bases short, with 15 bases between. The data stem from a study of spatial heterogeneity in lung cancer. As for the study in general: Fewer alpha-chain than beta-chain sequences were consistently detected.

TCRdb passed the 5' RACE reads through MiXCR, listing each CDR3 protein once. The sample has around 110,000 distinct CDR3 sequences, 12% seen once. Documented time point: blood at routine non-recurrence follow-up after resection. Without sorting, whole RNA was sequenced from tumor, nontumor lung or frozen PBMC. This TCR came from a male donor with early-stage non-small cell lung cancer. Sequencing used PBMCs, obtained at follow-up. V and J are TRBV12-3 or TRBV12-4 and TRBJ2-1, with D perhaps TRBD2 (7 bases). CDR3 sequence reads: CASSFSGGAFNEQFF. The DNA of the CDR3 is TGTGCCAGCAGTTTTAGTGGGGGGGCCTTCAATGAGCAGTTCTTC.